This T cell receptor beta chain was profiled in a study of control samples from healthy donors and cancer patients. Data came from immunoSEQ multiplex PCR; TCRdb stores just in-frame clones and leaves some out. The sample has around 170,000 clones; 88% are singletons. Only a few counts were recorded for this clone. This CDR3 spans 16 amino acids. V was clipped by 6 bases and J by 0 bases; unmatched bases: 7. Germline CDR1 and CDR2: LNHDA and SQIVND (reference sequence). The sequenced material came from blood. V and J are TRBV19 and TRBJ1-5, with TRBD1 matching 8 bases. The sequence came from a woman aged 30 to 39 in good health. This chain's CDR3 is CASSPGGDNSNQPQHF. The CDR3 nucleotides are TGTGCCAGTAGCCCAGGGGGCGATAATAGCAATCAGCCCCAGCATTTT.